The rows below give T cell receptor beta chains drawn from one sample of a study of T cells in Graves' hyperthyroidism and ophthalmopathy. TCRdb reprocessed the multiplex PCR reads with MiXCR, giving one entry per CDR3 protein. The sample records some 720,000 distinct CDR3 sequences, less than 20% being singletons. Material for sequencing was blood. All receptors derive from a man aged 18 to 30 with Graves' hyperthyroidism. Both conserved end residues are part of each CDR3. The order of the fields is D gene, clone size, V gene, J gene, CDR3 DNA, CDR3 protein. A D gene is named only where the DNA matches it firmly. Not every row has a clone size; where given, it reads once, few, many or a size class.

>.|.|TRBV14|TRBJ2-7
TGTGCCAGCAGCCAGTTTCCGGGAGCAACTTACGAGCAGTACTTC
CASSQFPGATYEQYF
>TRBD2|few|TRBV6-5|TRBJ2-5
TGTGCCAGCAGTTTTAACGCCCATAGCGGGAGCCAGTACTTC
CASSFNAHSGSQYF
>.|.|TRBV20-1|TRBJ2-7
TGCAGTGCTCGAAGGGGGGGCTACGGTTCCTACGAGCAGTACTTC
CSARRGGYGSYEQYF
>.|many|TRBV2|TRBJ2-1
TGTGCCAGCAGTGAGGGTGGGACCGATGAGCGATTCTTC
CASSEGGTDERFF
>.|many|TRBV30|TRBJ2-1
TGTGCCTGGAGTGTTGGTGGGACCTCCAATGAGCAGTTCTTC
CAWSVGGTSNEQFF
>TRBD1|many|TRBV27|TRBJ2-7
TGTGCCAGCAGTTACAGGCAGGGGGCTTCCTACGAGCAGTACTTC
CASSYRQGASYEQYF
>.|.|TRBV20-1|TRBJ2-1
TGCAGTGCTAGAGAGGGCGGGAATGGGAATGAGCAGTTCTTC
CSAREGGNGNEQFF
>.|.|TRBV12-5|TRBJ2-1
TGTACTAGTGGTTTGCGGGGCGGGACTCGGTTCTTC
CTSGLRGGTRFF
>.|.|TRBV9|TRBJ2-2
TGTGCCAGCAGCGGGAGTGGACCCCCCCACACCGGGGAGCTGTTTTTT
CASSGSGPPHTGELFF
>.|many|TRBV27|TRBJ2-7
TGTGCCAGCAGTTTTACGGCCTTTACGGAGCAGTACTTC
CASSFTAFTEQYF
>.|few|TRBV20-1|TRBJ1-5
TGCAGTGCTAGTAGGGGGTCGAGCCGCAATCAGCCCCAGCATTTT
CSASRGSSRNQPQHF
>TRBD1|many|TRBV15|TRBJ2-1
TGTGCCACCAGTGCCCCGACAGGGGGGCCAAATGAGCAGTTCTTC
CATSAPTGGPNEQFF
>TRBD1|few|TRBV6-5|TRBJ2-7
TGTGCCAGCAGTTACCAGAGGGACAGCCCCTACGAGCAGTACTTC
CASSYQRDSPYEQYF
>TRBD1|many|TRBV12-5|TRBJ2-2
TGTGCTAGTGGACCCCCGGACAGGGTAACCGGGGAGCTGTTTTTT
CASGPPDRVTGELFF
>TRBD1|.|TRBV24-1|TRBJ1-1
TGTGCCACCAGTGATCAAACAGGGGTCTTCGGTGAAGCTTTCTTT
CATSDQTGVFGEAFF
>TRBD2|many|TRBV7-9|TRBJ2-1
TGTGCCAGCAGCCCGCTGGGTAGCGGGATCCTCAACAATGAGCAGTTCTTC
CASSPLGSGILNNEQFF
>.|.|TRBV5-1|TRBJ2-2
TGCGCCAGCAGGGGTGCGTCCGGGGAGCTGTTTTTT
CASRGASGELFF
>.|.|TRBV11-2|TRBJ2-3
TGTGCCAGCAGCTTAGATTACCCCACAGATACGCAGTATTTT
CASSLDYPTDTQYF
>.|few|TRBV5-6|TRBJ2-6
TGTGCCAGCAGCTTGGAAAGGGAAGGAAGTACGGGGGCCAACGTCCTGACTTTC
CASSLEREGSTGANVLTF
>.|many|TRBV6-2/TRBV6-3|TRBJ2-3
TGTGCCAGCAGAGATCATTCTAGCACAGATACGCAGTATTTT
CASRDHSSTDTQYF
>.|.|TRBV19|TRBJ2-1
TGTGCCAGTAGGATACAGGGTTCAGGAAGCGATGAGCAGTTCTTC
CASRIQGSGSDEQFF
>TRBD2|many|TRBV20-1|TRBJ2-5
TGCAGTGCTAGAGATAAACTAGCGGGAGGGCCTTTGGAGACCCAGTACTTC
CSARDKLAGGPLETQYF
>TRBD2|few|TRBV28|TRBJ2-7
TGTGCCAGCACCTTAGCGGGTAGTCCCTACGAGCAGTACTTC
CASTLAGSPYEQYF
>.|few|TRBV20-1|TRBJ2-5
TGCAGTGCCACCGGGCTTAGGGAGACCCAGTACTTC
CSATGLRETQYF
>.|.|TRBV6-1|TRBJ2-1
TGTGCAGTCGCCTGGGGGGAGACCTCCAATGAGCAGTTCTTC
CAVAWGETSNEQFF
>TRBD2|few|TRBV6-4|TRBJ2-3
TGTGCCAGCAGCCCCGGGACTAGTAGCGATACGCAGTATTTT
CASSPGTSSDTQYF
>TRBD2|many|TRBV20-1|TRBJ2-7
TGCAGTGCGCCCGACTCTAGCGGGAGGGGCTACGAGCAGTACTTC
CSAPDSSGRGYEQYF
>.|.|TRBV20-1|TRBJ1-6
TGCAGTGCTAAGGACAACAGTTATAATTCACCCCTCCACTTT
CSAKDNSYNSPLHF
>TRBD2|.|TRBV20-1|TRBJ2-1
TGCAGTGCTAGACCCGGGACTAGCGCGTACAATGAGCAGTTCTTC
CSARPGTSAYNEQFF
>.|few|TRBV4-3|TRBJ2-7
TGCGCCAGCAGCCAAGATTTGGGGACTGGGGTCCACGAGCAGTACTTC
CASSQDLGTGVHEQYF
>.|few|TRBV7-9|TRBJ2-7
TGTGCCAGCAGCTTAGCGCTGCCTTACGAGCAGTACTTC
CASSLALPYEQYF
>.|.|TRBV12-3/TRBV12-4|TRBJ2-1
TGTGCCAGCAGCTCACCCACAGCTGGATTTAGCTCCTACAATGAGCAGTTCTTC
CASSSPTAGFSSYNEQFF
>.|.|TRBV6-1|TRBJ2-1
TGTGCCAGCAGTCCTTCTCTCAATGAGCAGTTCTTC
CASSPSLNEQFF
>.|few|TRBV7-9|TRBJ1-2
TGTGCCAGCAGCTTAAGTGACGGGAATGGCTACACCTTC
CASSLSDGNGYTF
>TRBD2|many|TRBV3-1|TRBJ2-5
TGTGCCAGCAGCCTTACGGGACTAGCGGGACAAGAGACCCAGTACTTC
CASSLTGLAGQETQYF
>.|.|TRBV9|TRBJ1-4
TGTGCCAGCAGCGGGGGGCCGGCTAATGAAAAACTGTTTTTT
CASSGGPANEKLFF
>.|few|TRBV20-1|TRBJ1-3
TGCAGTGCTAGAGATATCGGTAACTCTGGAAACACCATATATTTT
CSARDIGNSGNTIYF
>TRBD1|many|TRBV18|TRBJ2-2
TGTGCCAGCTCGTGGGACAGGGCCACCGGGGAGCTGTTTTTT
CASSWDRATGELFF
>.|few|TRBV20-1|TRBJ1-6
TGCAGTGCTAGGACCGCTCTCCTGTTCGATAATTCACCCCTCCACTTT
CSARTALLFDNSPLHF
>TRBD1|few|TRBV7-2|TRBJ2-2
TGTGCCAGCAAATTGGACAGGACGAACACCGGGGAGCTGTTTTTT
CASKLDRTNTGELFF
>TRBD2|.|TRBV20-1|TRBJ2-3
TGCAGTGCTGAGGGGGCGGGAGGGCCGCGATCAGATACGCAGTATTTT
CSAEGAGGPRSDTQYF
>.|.|TRBV20-1|TRBJ1-5
TGCAGTGCTACCCTGGCGGGGGGATTGGGCAATCAGCCCCAGCATTTT
CSATLAGGLGNQPQHF